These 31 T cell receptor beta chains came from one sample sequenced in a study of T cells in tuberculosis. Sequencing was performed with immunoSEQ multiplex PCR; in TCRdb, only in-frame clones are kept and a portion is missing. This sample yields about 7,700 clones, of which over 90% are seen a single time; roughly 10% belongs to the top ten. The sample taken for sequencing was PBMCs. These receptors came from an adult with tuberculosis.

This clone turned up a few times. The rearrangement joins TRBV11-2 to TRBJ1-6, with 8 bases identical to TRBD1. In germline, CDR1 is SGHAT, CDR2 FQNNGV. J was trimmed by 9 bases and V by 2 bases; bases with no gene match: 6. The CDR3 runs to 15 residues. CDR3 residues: CASSLTPGGSSPLHF. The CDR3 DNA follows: TGTGCCAGCAGCTTAACCCCAGGGGGCTCTTCACCCCTCCACTTT. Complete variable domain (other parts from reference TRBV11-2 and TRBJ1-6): EAGVAQSPRYKIIEKRQSVAFWCNPISGHATLYWYQQILGQGPKLLIQFQNNGVVDDSQLPKDRFSAERLKGVDSTLKIQPAKLEDSAVYLCASSLTPGGSSPLHFGNGTRLTVT.

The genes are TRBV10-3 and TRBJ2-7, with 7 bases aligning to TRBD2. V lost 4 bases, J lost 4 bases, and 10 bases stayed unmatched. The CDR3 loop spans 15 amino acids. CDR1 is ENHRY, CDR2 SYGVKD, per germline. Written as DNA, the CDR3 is TGTGCCATCAGTGGAGTCGCTAGCGGTGTTTACGAGCAGTACTTC. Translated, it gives CAISGVASGVYEQYF.

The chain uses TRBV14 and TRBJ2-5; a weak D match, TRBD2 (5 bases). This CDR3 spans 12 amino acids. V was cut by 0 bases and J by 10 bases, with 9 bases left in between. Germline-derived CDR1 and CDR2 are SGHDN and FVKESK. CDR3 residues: CASSQDRRGQYF. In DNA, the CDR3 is TGTGCCAGCAGCCAAGACCGCCGGGGCCAGTACTTC.

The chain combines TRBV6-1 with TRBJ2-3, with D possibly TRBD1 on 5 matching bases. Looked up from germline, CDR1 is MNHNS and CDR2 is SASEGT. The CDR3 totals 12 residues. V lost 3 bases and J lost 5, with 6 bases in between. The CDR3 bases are TGTGCCAGCAGTGACCAGGGAGATACGCAGTATTTT. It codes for CASSDQGDTQYF.

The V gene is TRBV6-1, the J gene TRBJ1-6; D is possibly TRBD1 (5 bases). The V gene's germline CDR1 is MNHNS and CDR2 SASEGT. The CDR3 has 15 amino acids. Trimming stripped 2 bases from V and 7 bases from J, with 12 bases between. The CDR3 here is CASSEIAGKNSPLHF. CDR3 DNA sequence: TGTGCCAGCAGTGAAATAGCAGGGAAGAATTCACCCCTCCACTTT.

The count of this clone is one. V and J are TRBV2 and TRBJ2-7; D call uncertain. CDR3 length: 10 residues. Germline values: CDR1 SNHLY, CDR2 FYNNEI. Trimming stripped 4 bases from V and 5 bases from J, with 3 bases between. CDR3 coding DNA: TGTGCCAGCAGTGCGGACGAGCAGTACTTC. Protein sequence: CASSADEQYF.

CDR3 nucleotides: TGCGCCAGCAGTCTGCCGACTAGCGGGCCGGTTGCGAGCTCCTACAATGAGCAGTTCTTC. It translates to CASSLPTSGPVASSYNEQFF. This chain joins TRBV10-2 and TRBJ2-1; 10 bases are a match to TRBD2. Germline-derived CDR1 and CDR2 are WSHSY and SAAADI. J was trimmed by 0 bases and V by 5 bases; bases with no gene match: 16. The CDR3 is 20 amino acids.

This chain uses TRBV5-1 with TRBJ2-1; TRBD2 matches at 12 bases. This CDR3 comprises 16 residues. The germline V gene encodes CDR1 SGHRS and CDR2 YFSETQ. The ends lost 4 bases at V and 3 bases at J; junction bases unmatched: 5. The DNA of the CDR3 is TGCGCCAGCAGCCTACGGACTAGCGGGGTCTACAATGAGCAGTTCTTC. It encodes CASSLRTSGVYNEQFF.

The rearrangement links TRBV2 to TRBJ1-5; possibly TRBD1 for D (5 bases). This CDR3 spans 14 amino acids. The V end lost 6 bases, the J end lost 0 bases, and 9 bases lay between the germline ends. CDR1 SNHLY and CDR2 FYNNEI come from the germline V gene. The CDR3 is CASSDSYSNQPQHF. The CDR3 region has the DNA TGTGCCAGCAGCGACAGCTATAGCAATCAGCCCCAGCATTTT.

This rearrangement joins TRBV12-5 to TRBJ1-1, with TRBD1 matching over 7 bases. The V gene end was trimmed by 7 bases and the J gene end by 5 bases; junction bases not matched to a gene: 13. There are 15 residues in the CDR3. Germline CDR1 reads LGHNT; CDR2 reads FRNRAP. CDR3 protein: CASALLATGDTEAFF. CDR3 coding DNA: TGTGCTAGTGCCCTCCTTGCAACAGGGGATACTGAAGCTTTCTTT.

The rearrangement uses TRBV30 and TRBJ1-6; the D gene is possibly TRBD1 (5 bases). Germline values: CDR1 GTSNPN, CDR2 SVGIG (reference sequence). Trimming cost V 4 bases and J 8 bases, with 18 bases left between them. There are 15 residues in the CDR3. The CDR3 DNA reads TGTGCCTGGAATAATAGGGGATTTTGGGATTCACCCCTCCACTTT. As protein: CAWNNRGFWDSPLHF.

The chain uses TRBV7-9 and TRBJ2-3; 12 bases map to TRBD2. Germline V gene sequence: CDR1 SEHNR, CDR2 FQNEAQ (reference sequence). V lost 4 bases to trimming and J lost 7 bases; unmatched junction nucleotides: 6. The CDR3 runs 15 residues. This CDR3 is CASSSTSGRGYTQYF. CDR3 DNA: TGTGCCAGCAGCTCGACTAGCGGGAGAGGATATACGCAGTATTTT.

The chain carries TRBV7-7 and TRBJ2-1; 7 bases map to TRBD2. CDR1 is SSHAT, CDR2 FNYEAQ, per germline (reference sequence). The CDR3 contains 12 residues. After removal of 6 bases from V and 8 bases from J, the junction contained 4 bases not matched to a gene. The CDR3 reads CASRGRGDEQFF. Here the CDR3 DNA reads TGTGCCAGCAGGGGGAGGGGTGATGAGCAGTTCTTC. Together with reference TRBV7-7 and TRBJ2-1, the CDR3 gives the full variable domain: GAGVSQSPRYKVTKRGQDVTLRCDPISSHATLYWYQQALGQGPEFLTYFNYEAQPDKSGLPSDRFSAERPEGSISTLTIQRTEQRDSAMYRCASRGRGDEQFFGPGTRLTVL.

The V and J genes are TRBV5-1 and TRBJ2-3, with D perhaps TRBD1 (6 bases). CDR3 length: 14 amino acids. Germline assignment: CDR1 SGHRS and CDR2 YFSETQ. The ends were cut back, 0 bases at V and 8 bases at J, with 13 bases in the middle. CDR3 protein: CASSLGQELGTQYF. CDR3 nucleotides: TGCGCCAGCAGCTTGGGACAGGAGCTGGGTACGCAGTATTTT.

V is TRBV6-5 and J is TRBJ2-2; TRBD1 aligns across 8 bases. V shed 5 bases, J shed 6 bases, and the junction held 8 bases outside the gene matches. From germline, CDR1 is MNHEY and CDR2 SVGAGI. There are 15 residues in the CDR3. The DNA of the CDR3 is TGTGCCAGCAGTACGGACAGGGATTTCCCCGGGGAGCTGTTTTTT. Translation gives CASSTDRDFPGELFF.

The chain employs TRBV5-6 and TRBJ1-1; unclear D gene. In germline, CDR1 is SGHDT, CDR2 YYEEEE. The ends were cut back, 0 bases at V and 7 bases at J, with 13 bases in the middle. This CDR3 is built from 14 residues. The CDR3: CASSLAGVGSEAFF. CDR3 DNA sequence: TGTGCCAGCAGCTTGGCCGGGGTAGGGAGTGAAGCTTTCTTT.

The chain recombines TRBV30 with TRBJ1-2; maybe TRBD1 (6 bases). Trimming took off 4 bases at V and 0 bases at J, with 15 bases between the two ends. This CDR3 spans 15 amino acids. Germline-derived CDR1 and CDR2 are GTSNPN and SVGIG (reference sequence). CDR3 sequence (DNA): TGTGCCTGGACCCCCGGGGCAGGGGCTAACTATGGCTACACCTTC. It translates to CAWTPGAGANYGYTF. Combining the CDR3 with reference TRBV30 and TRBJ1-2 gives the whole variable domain SQTIHQWPATLVQPVGSPLSLECTVEGTSNPNLYWYRQAAGRGLQLLFYSVGIGQISSEVPQNLSASRPQDRQFILSSKKLLLSDSGFYLCAWTPGAGANYGYTFGSGTRLTVV.

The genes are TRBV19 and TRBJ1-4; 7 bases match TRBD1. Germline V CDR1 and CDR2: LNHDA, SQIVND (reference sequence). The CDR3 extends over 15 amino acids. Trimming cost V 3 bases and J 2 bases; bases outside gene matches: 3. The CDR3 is CASSMVQGTNEKLFF. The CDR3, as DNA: TGTGCCAGTAGTATGGTACAGGGGACTAATGAAAAACTGTTTTTT.

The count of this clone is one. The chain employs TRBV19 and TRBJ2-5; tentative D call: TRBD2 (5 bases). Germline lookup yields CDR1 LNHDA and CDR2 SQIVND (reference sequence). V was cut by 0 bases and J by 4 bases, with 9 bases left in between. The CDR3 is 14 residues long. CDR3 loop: CASSIERGSETQYF. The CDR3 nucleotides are TGTGCCAGTAGTATAGAACGGGGATCAGAGACCCAGTACTTC. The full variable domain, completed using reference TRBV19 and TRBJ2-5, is DGGITQSPKYLFRKEGQNVTLSCEQNLNHDAMYWYRQDPGQGLRLIYYSQIVNDFQKGDIAEGYSVSREKKESFPLTVTSAQKNPTAFYLCASSIERGSETQYFGPGTRLLVL.

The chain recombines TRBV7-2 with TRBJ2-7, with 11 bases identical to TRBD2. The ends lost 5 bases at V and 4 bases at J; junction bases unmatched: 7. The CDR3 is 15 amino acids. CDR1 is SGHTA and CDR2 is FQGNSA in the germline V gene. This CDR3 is CASSPPPSGRYEQYF. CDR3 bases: TGTGCCAGCAGCCCGCCCCCTAGCGGGAGGTACGAGCAGTACTTC.

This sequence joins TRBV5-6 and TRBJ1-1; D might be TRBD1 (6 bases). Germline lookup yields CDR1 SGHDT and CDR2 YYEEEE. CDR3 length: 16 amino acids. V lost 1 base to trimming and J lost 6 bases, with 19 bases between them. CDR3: CASSLRQDHFGAEAFF. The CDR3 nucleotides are TGTGCCAGCAGCTTGCGACAGGATCATTTCGGGGCTGAAGCTTTCTTT.

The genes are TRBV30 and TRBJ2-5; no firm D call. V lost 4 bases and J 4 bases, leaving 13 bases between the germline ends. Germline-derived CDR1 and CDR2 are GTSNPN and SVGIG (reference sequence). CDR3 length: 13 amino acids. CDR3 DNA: TGTGCCTGGACCCCGGGTAGTGGAGAGACCCAGTACTTC. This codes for CAWTPGSGETQYF. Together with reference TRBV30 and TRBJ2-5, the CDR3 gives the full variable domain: SQTIHQWPATLVQPVGSPLSLECTVEGTSNPNLYWYRQAAGRGLQLLFYSVGIGQISSEVPQNLSASRPQDRQFILSSKKLLLSDSGFYLCAWTPGSGETQYFGPGTRLLVL.

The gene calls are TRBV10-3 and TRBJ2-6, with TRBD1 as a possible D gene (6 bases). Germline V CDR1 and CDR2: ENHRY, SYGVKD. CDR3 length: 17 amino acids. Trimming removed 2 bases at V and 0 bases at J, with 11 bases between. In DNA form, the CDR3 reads TGTGCCATCAGTGAGCCCAACAGGGACTCTGGGGCCAACGTCCTGACTTTC. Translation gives CAISEPNRDSGANVLTF.

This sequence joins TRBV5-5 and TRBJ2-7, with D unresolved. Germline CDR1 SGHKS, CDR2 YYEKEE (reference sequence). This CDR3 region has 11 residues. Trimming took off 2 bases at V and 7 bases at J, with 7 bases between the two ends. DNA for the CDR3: TGTGCCAGCAGCTTAACACGAGAGCAGTACTTC. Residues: CASSLTREQYF.

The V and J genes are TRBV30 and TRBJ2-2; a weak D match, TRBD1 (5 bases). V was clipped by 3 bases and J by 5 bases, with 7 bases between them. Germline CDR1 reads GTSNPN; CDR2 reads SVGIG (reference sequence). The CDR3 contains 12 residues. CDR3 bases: TGTGCCTGGAGATCAGGGACCGGGGAGCTGTTTTTT. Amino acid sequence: CAWRSGTGELFF.

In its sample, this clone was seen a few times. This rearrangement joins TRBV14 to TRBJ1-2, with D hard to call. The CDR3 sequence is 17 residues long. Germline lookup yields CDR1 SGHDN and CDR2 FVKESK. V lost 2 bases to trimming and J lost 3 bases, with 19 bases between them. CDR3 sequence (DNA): TGTGCCAGCAGCCAAATCCGGTCCCTCGGCGGATACTATGGCTACACCTTC. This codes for CASSQIRSLGGYYGYTF.

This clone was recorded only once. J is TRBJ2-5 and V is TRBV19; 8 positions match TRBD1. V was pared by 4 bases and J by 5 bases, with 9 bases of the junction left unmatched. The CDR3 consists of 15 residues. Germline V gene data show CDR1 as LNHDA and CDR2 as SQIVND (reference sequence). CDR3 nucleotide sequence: TGTGCCAGTAGTACTGGGACAGGCCTTAGCGAGACCCAGTACTTC. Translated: CASSTGTGLSETQYF. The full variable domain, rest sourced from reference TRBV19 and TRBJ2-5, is DGGITQSPKYLFRKEGQNVTLSCEQNLNHDAMYWYRQDPGQGLRLIYYSQIVNDFQKGDIAEGYSVSREKKESFPLTVTSAQKNPTAFYLCASSTGTGLSETQYFGPGTRLLVL.

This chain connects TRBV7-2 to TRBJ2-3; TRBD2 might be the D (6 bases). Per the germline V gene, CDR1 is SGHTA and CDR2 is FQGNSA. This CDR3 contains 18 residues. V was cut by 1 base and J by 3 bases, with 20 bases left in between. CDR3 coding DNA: TGTGCCAGCAGCTTAGTGCGGGCTGGAGGGTTCGGTACAGATACGCAGTATTTT. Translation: CASSLVRAGGFGTDTQYF.

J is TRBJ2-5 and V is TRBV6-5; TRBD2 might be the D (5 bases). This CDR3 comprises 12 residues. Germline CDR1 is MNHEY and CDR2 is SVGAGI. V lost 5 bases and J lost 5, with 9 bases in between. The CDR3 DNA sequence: TGTGCCAGCAGTCAACGAGGGGAGACCCAGTACTTC. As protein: CASSQRGETQYF.

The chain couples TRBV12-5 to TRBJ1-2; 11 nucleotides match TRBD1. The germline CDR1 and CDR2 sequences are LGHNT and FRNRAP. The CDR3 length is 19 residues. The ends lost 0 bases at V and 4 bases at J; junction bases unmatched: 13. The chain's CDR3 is CASGLVLGGTGGSGYGYTF. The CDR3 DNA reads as TGTGCTAGTGGTTTGGTACTAGGAGGGACAGGGGGTTCGGGCTATGGCTACACCTTC.

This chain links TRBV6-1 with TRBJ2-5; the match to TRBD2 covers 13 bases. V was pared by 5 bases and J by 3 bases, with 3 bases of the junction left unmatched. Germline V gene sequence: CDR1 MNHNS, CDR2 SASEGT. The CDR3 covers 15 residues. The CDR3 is CASSKLAGGEETQYF. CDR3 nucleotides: TGTGCCAGCAGTAAACTAGCGGGGGGGGAAGAGACCCAGTACTTC.